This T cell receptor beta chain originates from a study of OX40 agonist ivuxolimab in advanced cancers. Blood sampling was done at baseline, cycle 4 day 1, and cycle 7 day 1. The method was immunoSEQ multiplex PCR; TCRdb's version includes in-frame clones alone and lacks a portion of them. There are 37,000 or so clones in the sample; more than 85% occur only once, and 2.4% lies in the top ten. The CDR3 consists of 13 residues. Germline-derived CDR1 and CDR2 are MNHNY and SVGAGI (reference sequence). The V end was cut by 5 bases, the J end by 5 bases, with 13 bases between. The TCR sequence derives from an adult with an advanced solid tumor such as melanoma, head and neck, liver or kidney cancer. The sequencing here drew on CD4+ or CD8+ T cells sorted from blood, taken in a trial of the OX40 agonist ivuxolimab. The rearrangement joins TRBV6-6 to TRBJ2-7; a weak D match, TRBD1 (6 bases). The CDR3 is CASSTGQNHEQYF. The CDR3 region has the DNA TGTGCCAGCAGTACTGGACAGAATCACGAGCAGTACTTC.